Reported below is one T cell receptor beta chain. Data came from immunoSEQ multiplex PCR; TCRdb stores just in-frame clones and leaves some out. The table includes 150,000 to 200,000 clones, around 80% detected once. This specimen belongs to a study of blood T cell repertoires in COVID-19. Study overall: PBMCs, B-cell-depleted T cells, or T cells provided the cDNA or gDNA that made up the material.

V gave up 4 bases and J gave up 4 bases, with 17 bases separating them. CDR1 and CDR2 from the germline V gene are SGHVS and FQNEAQ. The CDR3 contains 16 residues. The chain links TRBV7-8 to TRBJ1-3, with D possibly TRBD1 on 5 matching bases. The receptor comes from a human donor in a cohort sampled during active COVID-19. The sequencing input was peripheral blood. The CDR3 sequence is CASSSRWGGPGNTIYF. Written as DNA, the CDR3 is TGTGCCAGCAGCTCCCGGTGGGGGGGACCCGGAAACACCATATATTTT.